Listed here are 27 T cell receptor beta chains from one sample, sequenced in a study of patients and donors after allogeneic stem cell transplantation. TCRdb passed the RT-PCR reads through MiXCR, listing each CDR3 protein once. The sample shows about 200,000 distinct CDR3 sequences, around two fifths of them seen only once. The specimen was blood, either unsorted or a sorted T cell fraction (not recorded which). The receptors stem from a human donor who was either an allogeneic HSCT recipient or a stem cell or donor lymphocyte infusion donor (not recorded which). It is not recorded whose cells these are; they may come from a transplant donor.

This clonotype was counted between two and nine times. V and J are TRBV6-5 and TRBJ1-3, with a tentative D call TRBD1 (6 bases). The CDR3 extends over 13 amino acids. V lost 6 bases to trimming and J lost 4 bases, with 10 bases between them. The germline V gene has CDR1 MNHEY and CDR2 SVGAGI. CDR3 protein: CASRSQGGNTIYF. For the CDR3, the DNA is TGTGCCAGCAGGTCACAGGGAGGAAACACCATATATTTT.

This clonotype was counted only a few times. The genes are TRBV27 and TRBJ2-7; 12 bases are shared with TRBD1. V trimming: 6 bases; J trimming: 5 bases; junction bases outside the gene matches: 8. The CDR3 has 15 amino acids. The germline gives CDR1 MNHEY, CDR2 SMNVEV (reference sequence). The CDR3 region has the DNA TGTGCCAGCAGGCCTTTTGGGACAGGGGGCCACGAGCAGTACTTC. Translation: CASRPFGTGGHEQYF.

This clonotype was detected only a few times. This chain uses TRBV5-1 with TRBJ1-4; TRBD1 matches at 7 bases. CDR3 length equals 17 residues. With V trimmed by 4 bases and J by 2 bases, 11 bases remained unmatched. The germline CDR1 and CDR2 sequences are SGHRS and YFSETQ. The CDR3 sequence: CASSPQREGATNEKLFF. In DNA form, the CDR3 reads TGCGCCAGCAGCCCTCAAAGGGAGGGGGCGACTAATGAAAAACTGTTTTTT.

This rearrangement joins TRBV20-1 to TRBJ2-3; D call uncertain. Trimming pared 5 bases from V and 4 bases from J, leaving 16 bases between. The V gene's germline CDR1 is DFQATT and CDR2 SNEGSKA (reference sequence). This CDR3 is built from 14 residues. The CDR3 spells CSARTPGGPDTQYF. DNA for the CDR3: TGCAGTGCTCGGACGCCCGGTGGCCCAGATACGCAGTATTTT.

V and J are TRBV12-3 or TRBV12-4 and TRBJ1-3; no definite D call. CDR3 length: 14 residues. V lost 8 bases and J 0 bases, leaving 11 bases between the germline ends. CDR3 protein: CASRWWASGNTIYF. The CDR3, as DNA: TGTGCCAGCCGTTGGTGGGCCTCTGGAAACACCATATATTTT.

The V and J genes are TRBV18 and TRBJ1-1, with 7 bases that match TRBD1. The V segment lost 3 bases and the J segment 1 base; nucleotides outside the gene matches: 8. CDR1 is KGHSH, CDR2 LQKENI, per germline. This CDR3 has 16 amino acids. CDR3 sequence: CASSPASGQWNTEAFF. DNA for the CDR3: TGTGCCAGCTCACCCGCTTCGGGACAGTGGAACACTGAAGCTTTCTTT.

This chain links TRBV10-1 with TRBJ1-2; D gene unclear. Looked up from germline, CDR1 is WNHNN and CDR2 is SYGVQD (reference sequence). The V end was cut by 11 bases, the J end by 1 base, with 8 bases between. The CDR3 consists of 11 residues. The CDR3 coding sequence is TGCGCCTGTTCCCATAACTATGGCTACACCTTC. It is translated as CACSHNYGYTF.

This clonotype turned up a few times. This sequence joins TRBV2 and TRBJ2-7; 7 positions match TRBD1. The CDR3 has 14 residues. The germline gives CDR1 SNHLY, CDR2 FYNNEI. V dropped 4 bases and J dropped 0; count of bases not matched to a gene: 3. The CDR3 is CASSAGTASYEQYF. The CDR3 DNA follows: TGTGCCAGCAGTGCCGGGACAGCCTCCTACGAGCAGTACTTC.

The CDR3 loop reads CASSSDTSYEQYF. The CDR3 nucleotides are TGTGCCAGCAGCTCCGACACGTCCTACGAGCAGTACTTC. The rearrangement uses TRBV6-5 and TRBJ2-7; D unclear. Trimming shortened V by 6 bases and J by 1 base, and 10 bases separated the two germline ends. CDR1 and CDR2 from the germline V gene are MNHEY and SVGAGI. The CDR3 is 13 residues long.

The rearrangement links TRBV5-1 to TRBJ1-2; the D is unclear. Per the germline V gene, CDR1 is SGHRS and CDR2 is YFSETQ. CDR3 length equals 14 residues. V was trimmed by 1 base and J by 3 bases, leaving 10 bases between them. As DNA, the CDR3 is TGCGCCAGCAGCTTGAATACAGCGGACTATGGCTACACCTTC. Its protein product is CASSLNTADYGYTF.

This clonotype occurred a few times. The chain is built from TRBV20-1 and TRBJ2-1; the match to TRBD2 covers 10 bases. CDR3 length: 16 amino acids. The junction had 8 bases not matched to a gene; V was cut back by 6 bases and J by 0 bases. Germline V gene data show CDR1 as DFQATT and CDR2 as SNEGSKA (reference sequence). As DNA, the CDR3 is TGCAGTGCCCATGGACGACTAGCGGGCTCCTACAATGAGCAGTTCTTC. It is translated as CSAHGRLAGSYNEQFF.

V usage is TRBV9 and J usage is TRBJ2-1; D is possibly TRBD1 or TRBD2 (6 bases each). Trimming took 1 base from V and 10 from J, leaving 12 bases between them. Per germline, CDR1 SGDLS and CDR2 YYNGEE. The CDR3 extends over 13 amino acids. CDR3: CASSVRGVPEQFF. The CDR3 region has the DNA TGTGCCAGCAGCGTAAGGGGGGTCCCCGAGCAGTTCTTC.

This chain joins TRBV19 and TRBJ2-7; the match to TRBD1 covers 8 bases. Germline V gene sequence: CDR1 LNHDA, CDR2 SQIVND (reference sequence). The CDR3 has 13 residues. Germline trimming cut 3 bases from V and 3 bases from J; bases unmatched to any gene: 1. The CDR3, as DNA: TGTGCCAGTAGTATTGGGACAGGCTACGAGCAGTACTTC. This encodes CASSIGTGYEQYF. The whole variable domain, filled in from reference TRBV19 and TRBJ2-7, reads DGGITQSPKYLFRKEGQNVTLSCEQNLNHDAMYWYRQDPGQGLRLIYYSQIVNDFQKGDIAEGYSVSREKKESFPLTVTSAQKNPTAFYLCASSIGTGYEQYFGPGTRLTVT.

The chain combines TRBV28 with TRBJ2-1; 10 nucleotides align to TRBD1. CDR3 size: 15 residues. With V trimmed by 4 bases and J by 4 bases, 4 bases remained unmatched. Germline values: CDR1 MDHEN, CDR2 SYDVKM. The CDR3 coding sequence is TGTGCCAGCAGTTCTCCGGGACAGGGGTACAATGAGCAGTTCTTC. Translating it yields CASSSPGQGYNEQFF.

J is TRBJ1-4 and V is TRBV5-1; 9 bases map to TRBD1. The CDR3 contains 14 residues. Losses at the gene ends were 3 bases for V and 8 bases for J; bases not matched to a gene: 5. CDR1 and CDR2 (germline): SGHRS, YFSETQ. CDR3 sequence (DNA): TGCGCCAGCAGCTCCGGACAGGGGTGGGAAAAACTGTTTTTT. Amino acid sequence: CASSSGQGWEKLFF.

The rearrangement uses TRBV7-9 and TRBJ1-4; the D is unclear. The CDR3 is 12 residues long. In germline, CDR1 is SEHNR, CDR2 FQNEAQ (reference sequence). Trimming took 4 bases from V and 13 from J, leaving 13 bases between them. The CDR3 DNA sequence: TGTGCCAGCAGCTCCAGGACCGTCAGACTGTTTTTT. This codes for CASSSRTVRLFF. Drawing the rest from reference TRBV7-9 and TRBJ1-4, the complete variable domain is DTGVSQNPRHKITKRGQNVTFRCDPISEHNRLYWYRQTLGQGPEFLTYFQNEAQLEKSRLLSDRFSAERPKGSFSTLEIQRTEQGDSAMYLCASSSRTVRLFFGSGTQLSVL.

This clonotype has just one count. The gene calls are TRBV20-1 and TRBJ1-5, with 8 bases lining up with TRBD1. The CDR3 is 16 amino acids. Germline lookup yields CDR1 DFQATT and CDR2 SNEGSKA (reference sequence). V trimming: 3 bases; J trimming: 0 bases; junction bases outside the gene matches: 7. CDR3 coding DNA: TGCAGTGCTAGCAAAGGGACAGGATATAGCAATCAGCCCCAGCATTTT. Its translation: CSASKGTGYSNQPQHF.

This chain uses TRBV12-3 or TRBV12-4 with TRBJ2-5, with 9 nucleotides matching TRBD2. The CDR3 contains 14 residues. The V segment lost 3 bases and the J segment 9 bases; nucleotides outside the gene matches: 8. CDR3 residues: CASSLLAGEPAQYF. The CDR3 nucleotides are TGTGCCAGCAGTTTGTTAGCGGGGGAGCCGGCCCAGTACTTC.

The chain links TRBV12-3 or TRBV12-4 to TRBJ2-7, with TRBD2 matching over 12 bases. The CDR3 is made up of 15 amino acids. The trim removed 5 bases at V and 5 bases at J, leaving 7 bases unmatched. This CDR3 is CASSPRLAGVHEQYF. The CDR3 coding sequence is TGTGCCAGCAGTCCCCGACTAGCGGGGGTCCACGAGCAGTACTTC.

This clonotype came up a few times. V gene TRBV5-1 combines with J gene TRBJ1-1; D is perhaps TRBD1 (5 bases). The CDR3 covers 16 residues. V was clipped by 5 bases and J by 1 base, with 18 bases between them. From germline, CDR1 is SGHRS and CDR2 YFSETQ. CDR3 loop: CASSEEVGLRNTEAFF. Written as DNA, the CDR3 is TGCGCCAGCAGTGAGGAAGTGGGACTGAGGAACACTGAAGCTTTCTTT.

The rearrangement uses TRBV4-1 and TRBJ1-3, with a tentative D call TRBD1 (6 bases). The CDR3 has 16 amino acids. V was cut by 4 bases and J by 2 bases, with 15 bases left in between. Germline values: CDR1 MGHRA, CDR2 YSYEKL. The CDR3 DNA reads TGCGCCAGCAGCCTAAATGGGGGGGCAGCTGGAAACACCATATATTTT. Translated: CASSLNGGAAGNTIYF.

The rearrangement joins TRBV3-1 to TRBJ2-7, with 8 bases matching TRBD1. V lost 4 bases and J lost 3; bases outside the gene matches: 2. Germline V lookup: CDR1 LGHDT, CDR2 YNNKEL (reference sequence). This CDR3 contains 13 residues. The CDR3 sequence is CASSRTGGYEQYF. CDR3 bases: TGTGCCAGCAGCCGTACAGGGGGCTACGAGCAGTACTTC.

V gene TRBV7-3 combines with J gene TRBJ2-1; 8 bases match TRBD1. V lost 5 bases, J lost 10 bases, and 7 bases stayed unmatched. Germline V CDR1 and CDR2: SGHTA, FQGTGA. This CDR3 is built from 13 residues. In nucleotides, the CDR3 is TGTGCCAGCAGCATCCAGTCAGGGGGCGAGCAGTTCTTC. Translated, it gives CASSIQSGGEQFF.

This clonotype came up a few times. The rearrangement joins TRBV24-1 to TRBJ1-3, with TRBD1 matching over 7 bases. With 5 bases clipped from V and 4 bases from J, the junction kept 7 bases outside the gene matches. This CDR3 is built from 15 residues. Germline V gene sequence: CDR1 KGHDR, CDR2 SFDVKD. The CDR3 bases are TGTGCCACCAGTGCCTCCGGGACAGCAGGAAACACCATATATTTT. It codes for CATSASGTAGNTIYF.

This clonotype has more than one count but fewer than ten. V usage is TRBV27 and J usage is TRBJ1-5; D gene unclear. Trimming took off 6 bases at V and 9 bases at J, with 21 bases between the two ends. Germline V CDR1 and CDR2: MNHEY, SMNVEV (reference sequence). The CDR3 extends over 15 amino acids. CDR3 protein: CASSSHRASLRPQHF. CDR3 DNA sequence: TGTGCCAGCAGCTCTCACCGGGCTTCTCTACGGCCCCAGCATTTT.

This clonotype was recorded many times. J is TRBJ1-5 and V is TRBV12-3 or TRBV12-4, with TRBD1 as a possible D gene (5 bases). V shed 6 bases and J shed 4 bases, with 10 bases lying between them. This CDR3 spans 13 amino acids. DNA for the CDR3: TGTGCCAGCAGCTTGGCAGGGAATCAGCCCCAGCATTTT. Protein: CASSLAGNQPQHF.

CDR3 sequence (DNA): TGTGCCAGCAGTTTCTACGGACAGGGTAGAGCTAACTATGGCTACACCTTC. Translation gives CASSFYGQGRANYGYTF. V is TRBV28 and J is TRBJ1-2, with TRBD1 matching over 8 bases. CDR3 length: 17 residues. Trimming at V came to 3 bases and at J to 0 bases, leaving 9 bases not matched to a gene. Looked up from germline, CDR1 is MDHEN and CDR2 is SYDVKM.